What follows are 14 T cell receptor beta chains derived from one specimen sequenced in a study of CD8 T cells in Susac syndrome. Random hexamers were used to reverse transcribe an amount of about 0.5 to 1 ug RNA. TCRdb ran MiXCR on the immunoSEQ multiplex PCR reads and lists one entry per CDR3 protein. This table holds approximately 120,000 distinct CDR3 sequences, around 90% found once. Specimen: CD8+ T cells from PBMCs. These TCRs come from a human donor with multiple sclerosis.

The V and J genes are TRBV29-1 and TRBJ2-2; no definite D call. The V gene's germline CDR1 is SQVTM and CDR2 ANQGSEA. Trimming stripped 5 bases from V and 2 bases from J, with 9 bases between. This CDR3 comprises 13 residues. The CDR3 protein is CSVLDGNTGELFF. CDR3 nucleotides: TGCAGCGTTTTAGACGGAAACACCGGGGAGCTGTTTTTT.

This chain uses TRBV30 with TRBJ1-4, with D hard to call. The CDR3 has 14 residues. Germline V gene lookup returns CDR1 GTSNPN and CDR2 SVGIG (reference sequence). V lost 2 bases to trimming and J lost 6 bases, with 13 bases between them. The CDR3 sequence is CAWSWAGADEKLFF. The CDR3 DNA is TGTGCCTGGAGTTGGGCGGGAGCGGATGAAAAACTGTTTTTT. Variable domain in full (rest from reference TRBV30 and TRBJ1-4): SQTIHQWPATLVQPVGSPLSLECTVEGTSNPNLYWYRQAAGRGLQLLFYSVGIGQISSEVPQNLSASRPQDRQFILSSKKLLLSDSGFYLCAWSWAGADEKLFFGSGTQLSVL.

The chain couples TRBV5-4 to TRBJ1-4, with 11 bases identical to TRBD1. The CDR3 has 16 residues. V dropped 1 base and J dropped 7; count of bases not matched to a gene: 6. Germline CDR1 is SGHNT and CDR2 is YYREEE (reference sequence). The DNA of the CDR3 is TGTGCCAGCAGCTTGTGGACAGGGGGCTGGAGTGAAAAACTGTTTTTT. Residues: CASSLWTGGWSEKLFF.

The chain links TRBV6-5 to TRBJ1-2, with a tentative D call TRBD1 (6 bases). The CDR3 extends over 14 amino acids. Germline V gene lookup returns CDR1 MNHEY and CDR2 SVGAGI. V was pared by 2 bases and J by 4 bases, with 11 bases between. The CDR3 is CASSYRGGSYGYTF. CDR3 coding DNA: TGTGCCAGCAGTTACAGAGGGGGGTCCTATGGCTACACCTTC.

The chain combines TRBV12-3 or TRBV12-4 with TRBJ2-1, with D unresolved. Trimming removed 3 bases from V and 7 bases from J, with 7 bases in between. The CDR3 length is 12 residues. The CDR3 protein is CASSFNNNEQFF. Here the CDR3 DNA reads TGTGCCAGCAGTTTTAACAATAATGAGCAGTTCTTC.

The chain employs TRBV7-2 and TRBJ2-7, with TRBD1 matching over 7 bases. V gave up 8 bases and J gave up 5 bases; unmatched junction bases: 6. The germline V gene encodes CDR1 SGHTA and CDR2 FQGNSA. The CDR3 extends over 12 amino acids. The CDR3 here is CASGGQPHEQYF. The CDR3 DNA is TGTGCCAGCGGGGGACAGCCCCACGAGCAGTACTTC.

The rearrangement links TRBV5-6 to TRBJ1-1; no clear D. Trimming took 4 bases from V and 6 from J, leaving 13 bases between them. The CDR3 is 13 amino acids. Germline CDR1 and CDR2: SGHDT and YYEEEE. The DNA for the CDR3 is TGTGCCAGCAGCGCCCAAGGTTGGGCTGAAGCTTTCTTT. Encoded protein: CASSAQGWAEAFF.

This clonotype was counted a single time. The rearrangement links TRBV6-1 to TRBJ2-1; the D is unclear. The CDR3 totals 15 residues. V lost 4 bases and J lost 7, with 17 bases in between. Germline CDR1 and CDR2: MNHNS and SASEGT. The CDR3 DNA follows: TGTGCCAGCAGTGCGGAGCGTTCAGTTAGGAATGAGCAGTTCTTC. Amino acids: CASSAERSVRNEQFF.

The V gene is TRBV20-1, the J gene TRBJ2-1; D is ambiguous. The CDR3 contains 14 residues. Trimming removed 3 bases at V and 0 bases at J, with 9 bases between. Germline CDR1 is DFQATT and CDR2 is SNEGSKA (reference sequence). In nucleotides, the CDR3 is TGCAGTGCTAGGTCCCTTGGCTCCTACAATGAGCAGTTCTTC. Translation gives CSARSLGSYNEQFF.

The V and J genes are TRBV20-1 and TRBJ2-7; perhaps TRBD2 as D (6 bases). Germline CDR1 DFQATT, CDR2 SNEGSKA (reference sequence). This CDR3 comprises 14 residues. Trimming pared 1 base from V and 3 bases from J, leaving 13 bases between. The DNA of the CDR3 is TGCAGTGCTAGAGTGGAGGGTGGGTTCTACGAGCAGTACTTC. Amino acids: CSARVEGGFYEQYF.

The V gene is TRBV28, the J gene TRBJ2-7; 8 nucleotides line up with TRBD1. J was trimmed by 5 bases and V by 5 bases; bases with no gene match: 2. CDR3 length equals 12 residues. Germline V gives CDR1 MDHEN, CDR2 SYDVKM. The CDR3 coding sequence is TGTGCCAGCAGTGTACAGGGGGACGAGCAGTACTTC. Protein sequence: CASSVQGDEQYF. The full variable domain, completed using reference TRBV28 and TRBJ2-7, is DVKVTQSSRYLVKRTGEKVFLECVQDMDHENMFWYRQDPGLGLRLIYFSYDVKMKEKGDIPEGYSVSREKKERFSLILESASTNQTSMYLCASSVQGDEQYFGPGTRLTVT.

This clonotype was detected once. This chain connects TRBV2 to TRBJ2-6, with 9 bases that match TRBD2. V shed 3 bases and J 0 bases; nucleotides not matched to a gene: 9. The CDR3 length is 19 residues. Germline V lookup: CDR1 SNHLY, CDR2 FYNNEI. CDR3 residues: CASSDPASGIVSGANVLTF. The CDR3 bases are TGTGCCAGCAGTGATCCGGCTAGCGGGATTGTCTCTGGGGCCAACGTCCTGACTTTC.

The chain links TRBV29-1 to TRBJ1-1; D unclear. The ends were cut back, 6 bases at V and 0 bases at J, with 5 bases in the middle. This CDR3 has 11 amino acids. The V gene's germline CDR1 is SQVTM and CDR2 ANQGSEA. CDR3 protein: CSVSVNTEAFF. The DNA for the CDR3 is TGCAGCGTGAGCGTGAACACTGAAGCTTTCTTT.

The rearrangement links TRBV6-2 or TRBV6-3 to TRBJ2-7; D not certain. Trimming removed 2 bases from V and 0 bases from J, with 8 bases in between. The germline CDR1 and CDR2 sequences are MNHEY and SVGEGT. CDR3 length: 14 amino acids. The CDR3 reads CASSYVDGSYEQYF. CDR3 coding DNA: TGTGCCAGCAGTTACGTCGACGGCTCCTACGAGCAGTACTTC.